Following are 15 T cell receptor beta chains from one sample sequenced in a study of cytomegalovirus exposure and HLA in healthy donors. The PCR ran on 60 Vbeta and 13 Jbeta primers. The data were produced by immunoSEQ multiplex PCR, yet TCRdb's version contains in-frame clones alone and is incomplete. This sample has 180,000 or so clones, with 76% found just once. The sequencing sample was made of PBMCs. The receptors derive from a woman aged 25 to 39 in good health and CMV-seropositive.

The chain is built from TRBV6-5 and TRBJ2-7, with a weak D call TRBD1 (6 bases). This CDR3 has 13 amino acids. The V and J ends lost 8 bases and 0 bases respectively, with 11 bases between them. In germline, CDR1 is MNHEY, CDR2 SVGAGI. CDR3 loop: CASGVTGSYEQYF. As DNA, the CDR3 is TGTGCCAGCGGAGTGACAGGCTCCTACGAGCAGTACTTC.

The V call is TRBV13, the J call TRBJ2-2; tentative D call: TRBD2 (7 bases). The V gene lost 0 bases and the J gene lost 4 bases, with 12 bases spanning the gap. The germline V gene has CDR1 PRHDT and CDR2 FYEKMQ (reference sequence). The CDR3 runs 16 residues. The CDR3 sequence: CASSLGRGGLTGELFF. The CDR3 DNA sequence: TGTGCCAGCAGCTTAGGGAGGGGGGGCCTCACCGGGGAGCTGTTTTTT.

The chain uses TRBV11-3 and TRBJ2-7, with 9 nucleotides matching TRBD2. This CDR3 region has 14 residues. V shed 6 bases and J 0 bases; nucleotides not matched to a gene: 3. Per germline, CDR1 SGHNT and CDR2 YENEEA. The CDR3 here is CASRVAGASYEQYF. The CDR3 region has the DNA TGTGCCAGCAGGGTAGCGGGGGCCTCCTACGAGCAGTACTTC.

This clone was observed once. This chain uses TRBV4-3 with TRBJ2-5, with 7 nucleotides matching TRBD1. Gene TRBJ2-7 matches the end of the DNA better, so the J call may be wrong. Germline CDR1 and CDR2: LGHNA and YSLEER. The CDR3 sequence is 16 residues long. CDR3 DNA: TGCGCCAGCAGCCAAGGGGCGACAGGGTCCGTGTACGAGCAGTACTTC. This translates into CASSQGATGSVYEQYF.

This rearrangement joins TRBV4-1 to TRBJ1-2; no firm D call. The ends were cut back, 3 bases at V and 0 bases at J, with 14 bases in the middle. The CDR3 is made up of 16 amino acids. Germline CDR1 MGHRA, CDR2 YSYEKL. CDR3 amino acids: CASSQTPAGTNYGYTF. As DNA, the CDR3 is TGCGCCAGCAGCCAGACTCCGGCCGGGACTAACTATGGCTACACCTTC.

V is TRBV11-2 and J is TRBJ2-7; D gene unclear. CDR1 is SGHAT and CDR2 is FQNNGV in the germline V gene. The CDR3 spans 13 residues. V shed 1 base and J shed 2 bases, with 6 bases lying between them. The CDR3: CASSLALAYEQYF. In DNA, the CDR3 is TGTGCCAGCAGCTTAGCTCTAGCCTACGAGCAGTACTTC.

This chain connects TRBV7-6 to TRBJ2-2, with D unresolved. Trimming removed 5 bases at V and 6 bases at J, with 13 bases between. CDR1 is SGHVS, CDR2 FNYEAQ, per germline. This CDR3 is built from 14 residues. CDR3 in amino acids: CASSPGSPAGELFF. CDR3 DNA sequence: TGTGCCAGCAGCCCCGGGTCACCCGCCGGGGAGCTGTTTTTT.

The V and J genes are TRBV5-4 and TRBJ1-1, with a possible D match to TRBD1 (5 bases). The CDR3 is 15 residues long. V lost 1 base to trimming and J lost 10 bases, with 20 bases between them. Germline V gene lookup returns CDR1 SGHNT and CDR2 YYREEE (reference sequence). The CDR3 sequence is CASSLQGAGGRGAFF. Here the CDR3 DNA reads TGTGCCAGCAGCTTGCAGGGTGCCGGGGGTAGAGGAGCTTTCTTT.

This clone was seen only once. The V gene is TRBV7-2, the J gene TRBJ1-5; D gene unclear. The CDR3 consists of 14 residues. Germline CDR1 is SGHTA and CDR2 is FQGNSA. V was shortened by 4 bases and J by 1 base, with 8 bases between the two germline ends. In DNA form, the CDR3 reads TGTGCCAGCAGCTCTCTTACAAGCAATCAGCCCCAGCATTTT. Translating it yields CASSSLTSNQPQHF.

The sample holds a few counts of this clone. This chain links TRBV29-1 with TRBJ1-2; TRBD1 is a possible D gene (6 bases). Germline V gene sequence: CDR1 SQVTM, CDR2 ANQGSEA. This CDR3 contains 13 residues. The V gene lost 5 bases and the J gene lost 5 bases, with 15 bases spanning the gap. In DNA form, the CDR3 reads TGCAGCGTTAGCCGACAGGCGGATTATGGCTACACCTTC. Its protein is CSVSRQADYGYTF.

V is TRBV11-2 and J is TRBJ2-7; D gene unclear. This CDR3 spans 15 amino acids. The germline V gene has CDR1 SGHAT and CDR2 FQNNGV. Trimming stripped 8 bases from V and 2 bases from J, with 19 bases between. CDR3 in DNA: TGTGCCAGCGGTAGGTTTCAGGTGTTCACCTACGAGCAGTACTTC. This encodes CASGRFQVFTYEQYF.

The rearrangement links TRBV11-2 to TRBJ2-7, with TRBD1 matching 8 bases. Per the germline V gene, CDR1 is SGHAT and CDR2 is FQNNGV. The J segment lost 5 bases and the V segment lost 5 bases, leaving 8 bases of the junction unmatched. The length of the CDR3 is 14 residues. Written as DNA, the CDR3 is TGTGCCAGCAGCCTAGGACAGGGTGGAGACGAGCAGTACTTC. Residues: CASSLGQGGDEQYF. Filled out from reference TRBV11-2 and TRBJ2-7, the complete variable domain reads EAGVAQSPRYKIIEKRQSVAFWCNPISGHATLYWYQQILGQGPKLLIQFQNNGVVDDSQLPKDRFSAERLKGVDSTLKIQPAKLEDSAVYLCASSLGQGGDEQYFGPGTRLTVT.

The V call is TRBV11-2, the J call TRBJ1-2, with TRBD1 matching 12 bases. The germline V gene has CDR1 SGHAT and CDR2 FQNNGV. This CDR3 has 16 amino acids. V lost 5 bases to trimming and J lost 7 bases; unmatched junction nucleotides: 11. This CDR3 reads CASSPTGTGGESGYTF. Written as DNA, the CDR3 is TGTGCCAGCAGCCCTACCGGGACAGGGGGCGAGAGTGGCTACACCTTC.

This clone was counted between two and nine times. The chain employs TRBV2 and TRBJ1-4; D is perhaps TRBD1 (6 bases). The germline V and J ends were trimmed by 5 bases and 8 bases, with 12 bases remaining between them. Germline-derived CDR1 and CDR2 are SNHLY and FYNNEI. The CDR3 runs 13 residues. The CDR3 DNA reads TGTGCCAGCAGTAACAGGGTCGTGGAAAAACTGTTTTTT. Its translation is CASSNRVVEKLFF.

The chain carries TRBV7-2 and TRBJ2-3; 12 positions agree with TRBD2. The CDR3 runs 16 residues. Germline trimming cut 5 bases from V and 8 bases from J; bases unmatched to any gene: 11. Germline CDR1 is SGHTA and CDR2 is FQGNSA. The CDR3: CASSVSSGGALRTQYF. Written as DNA, the CDR3 is TGTGCCAGCAGCGTATCTAGCGGGGGGGCTTTACGTACGCAGTATTTT.